Included here is one T cell receptor (beta chain) sequence, with context. Its antigen is currently not known. No qualities accompany the bases; no much larger clone lies one base away. This sample was taken from a study of shared clonotypes between healthy human individuals (dated by TCRdb to 2020 to 2021). The study in broad terms: The cohort comprised two women and a few men aged 18 to 49 years. Each donor's leukapheresis produced roughly between roughly 0.94 and 9.5 billion PBMCs. Blood TCR repertoires of a handful of healthy adults were deeply sequenced to estimate repertoire size and the extent of clonotype sharing between individuals. Libraries were prepared and TCR repertoires were sequenced by different laboratories using diverse techniques, in order to increase sequencing depth and limit assay-specific biases. Per donor, three plates each were used for CD4 naive and CD4 memory, two for CD8 naive, and one for CD8 memory. Results the study describes overall, beyond this receptor: Sampling was restricted to blood, and TCR repertoires in tissues likely differ from the TCR repertoires found in blood. Clonotypes shared by all four sorted-subset donors showed higher generation probabilities than non-shared clonotypes. Incomplete sequencing was indicated by rarefaction of sorted-subset datasets, despite the large sequencing depth. The genetic and exposure-history diversity represented was limited by the small number of donors. Naive subsets generally had larger estimated clonotype richness than memory subsets did. Based on pairwise subsampling, the degree of clonotype sharing among donors was expected to be affected by sequencing depth. When a few donors were compared, the shared fraction of clonotypes was around 5% for naive CD4, around 4% for naive CD8, roughly 2.3% for memory CD4, and roughly 0.4% for memory CD8.

TCR CDR3 regions were amplified from genomic DNA by multiplex PCR using the deep immunoSEQ assay. Extracted genomic DNA from each cell subset was spread evenly across all wells of several immunoSEQ 96-well plates, with each plate serving as a replicate. For sorted subsets, each replicate PCR was loaded with approximately 0.2 ug genomic DNA, equivalent to roughly 30,000 T cell genomes. Purified libraries were measured with a Qubit 3.0 fluorometer, size-checked on a Bioanalyzer 2100, and measured again with the KAPA Library Quantification kit. A separate single-read 150-cycle Illumina NextSeq 550 flow cell was used to sequence each immunoSEQ 96-well plate. The original methods were these. Because only junctional sequences without quality scores were contained in the immunoSEQ output, filtering matching that applied to full-length reads could not be performed. To assign V/J genes and CDR3, sequences were annotated using PyIR, a Python wrapper for IgBLAST v1.9, with IMGT germline references. Reads were filtered out if the reads had weak V/J assignments (E-value above 1e-6), no CDR3, stop codons, out-of-frame junctions, or ambiguous translated residues. V3J clonotypes were defined as sequences sharing an identical inferred V gene, J gene, and CDR3 amino acid sequence. Percentage overlap between repertoires was calculated by dividing the number of shared unique clonotypes by the size of the smaller repertoire. Repertoire richness was assessed with RTK rarefaction, the Chao1 estimator, and Recon v2.1 estimates of unobserved clonotypes. Generation probabilities were computed with OLGA for all TCRbeta clonotypes obtained by the gDNA method from several donors. What TCRdb holds here is the immuneACCESS table cut down to in-frame rearrangements. Part of the clones is not present; checked against another copy, under half of the missing clones reflect an unresolved V gene, and the others are unexplained. That table gives V, J and clone size, and the DNA gave D and trimming. This sample has around 610,000 clones in its table, and about 96% of those were observed once. Jointly, the top ten make up 0.11% of the sample.

The CDR3, from cysteine to phenylalanine, totals 17 residues. Just CDR3 DNA is preserved here, 51 bases in frame from base 1. Trimming at the junction amounts to 2 bases on V and 5 bases on J, and the germline ends lie 19 bases apart. In the germline V gene, CDR1 corresponds to SGHVS and CDR2 to FNYEAQ. For the CD8 naive samples, CD45RO-negative cells were positively selected for CCR7, yielding a CD45RA+CCR7+ population from which TemRA cells were excluded. Healthy HIV-negative adults with no recently reported acute infections or vaccinations were included as donors. Every donor was a Caucasian adult residing in Nashville, Tennessee, USA. After blood collection by leukapheresis, PBMCs were isolated using Ficoll-Histopaque density gradient centrifugation and then cryopreserved in the vapor phase of liquid nitrogen. Analytical flow cytometry was used to check the purity and quantity of each magnetically sorted T cell population. Each sorted fraction had its genomic DNA isolated and then quantified by UV absorbance on a Nanodrop 2000c.

The sequencing sample was made of naive CD8+ T cells sorted from blood. The cell subset or site label for this specimen denotes: CD45RA+CCR7+. The sequence was collected from a woman younger than 45 in good health. This sequence uses TRBV7-6 and TRBJ2-1; the D gene is possibly TRBD2, with 6 bases matching. The sequenced DNA is TGTGCCAGCAGCTTATTTATAGCGGCTAGCGCTAACAATGAGCAGTTCTTC. This is translated as CASSLFIAASANNEQFF.